The rows below give T cell receptor beta chains drawn from one sample of a study of cytomegalovirus exposure and HLA in healthy donors. Measured with immunoSEQ multiplex PCR; TCRdb has only the in-frame clones, and not every one. The sample shows tens of thousands of clones, under 90% of them seen only once. Material: PBMCs. Source of these receptors: a man aged 50 or older in good health and CMV-seronegative. Each CDR3 is given with its conserved first and last residue. The D gene is left open where the match is weak. Size is omitted from some rows. Given values are once, few, many or a class for expanded clones.

clone_size,d_call,v_call,j_call,cdr3_nt,cdr3_aa
.,TRBD2,TRBV27,TRBJ2-1,TGTGCCAGCAGTTTAGTGAGTACTAGCGGAGAGCACAATGAGCAGTTCTTC,CASSLVSTSGEHNEQFF
.,.,TRBV13,TRBJ2-5,TGTGCCAGCAGCTTAGGCCGACAGAACCAAGAGACCCAGTACTTC,CASSLGRQNQETQYF
once,TRBD2,TRBV5-1,TRBJ2-3,TGCGCCAGCAGCGAAGGGACTAGCGGGAGGACAGATACGCAGTATTTT,CASSEGTSGRTDTQYF
once,TRBD2,TRBV7-2,TRBJ2-7,TGTGCCAGCAGCTTGGCACTGGGACTAGGTTTGTACGAGCAGTACTTC,CASSLALGLGLYEQYF
.,.,TRBV18,TRBJ2-3,TGTGCCAGCTCACCACCCGCCGGAGACCGCACAGATACGCAGTATTTT,CASSPPAGDRTDTQYF
.,TRBD2,TRBV28,TRBJ2-7,TGTGCCAGCAGTTTTACTAGCGCCAACTACGAGCAGTACTTC,CASSFTSANYEQYF
.,TRBD1,TRBV5-1,TRBJ1-2,TGCGCCAGCAGCTTGGCCGAGGGACAGGGGGCGCGTGGCTACACCTTC,CASSLAEGQGARGYTF
few,TRBD1,TRBV19,TRBJ2-1,TGTGCCAGTAGTCTAAGGGACAGTTCCATTTACAATGAGCAGTTCTTC,CASSLRDSSIYNEQFF
.,TRBD2,TRBV6-5,TRBJ2-3,TGTGCCGCGGGGGTCAGAACAGATACGCAGTATTTT,CAAGVRTDTQYF
.,TRBD2,TRBV28,TRBJ2-3,TGTGCCAGCACCCGGGGGGGAGCGCTAGGGGATACGCAGTATTTT,CASTRGGALGDTQYF
once,.,TRBV7-9,TRBJ2-3,TGTGCCAGCAGCCCAACAGGAGATACGCAGTATTTT,CASSPTGDTQYF
.,TRBD2,TRBV7-2,TRBJ2-6,TGTGCCAGCAGCCCCCGGGGGGGAGGGGCAAGCTCTGGGGCCAACGTCCTGACTTTC,CASSPRGGGASSGANVLTF
once,.,TRBV28,TRBJ1-5,TGTGCCAGCAGTTTAAAGCTACGGGAGAATCAGCCCCAGCATTTT,CASSLKLRENQPQHF
.,TRBD1,TRBV19,TRBJ1-2,TGTGCCAGTAGTATAGCTCCCGGGACAGGGAGCGGCTACACCTTC,CASSIAPGTGSGYTF
.,TRBD2,TRBV7-2,TRBJ2-1,TGTGCCAGCAGTAAAGTGGGACTAGGGGGGGAGCAGTTCTTC,CASSKVGLGGEQFF
.,TRBD2,TRBV2,TRBJ2-3,TGTGCCAGCAAAGCGGGACCCACAGATACGCAGTATTTT,CASKAGPTDTQYF
.,TRBD2,TRBV7-9,TRBJ2-3,TGTTCCAGCAGCTTAACTAGCGGGAGCGCAGATACGCAGTATTTT,CSSSLTSGSADTQYF
.,.,TRBV19,TRBJ1-5,TGTGCCAGTAGTATAACCCTGACAGACCATCAGCCCCAGCATTTT,CASSITLTDHQPQHF
few,.,TRBV2,TRBJ2-5,TGTGCCAGCAGTGAACGGAGGAAGGAGACCCAGTACTTC,CASSERRKETQYF
.,TRBD2,TRBV28,TRBJ2-7,TGTGCCAGCAGCAAAGGCTGGACTAGCGGGAGGCCCGAGCAGTACTTC,CASSKGWTSGRPEQYF
.,TRBD1,TRBV19,TRBJ2-7,TGTGCCAGTAGTATAGAAGGGACAGGGGGCTACTACGAGCAGTACTTC,CASSIEGTGGYYEQYF
.,TRBD1,TRBV28,TRBJ1-1,TGTGCCAGCAGCCGAGACGGGACAGGGATGAACACTGAAGCTTTCTTT,CASSRDGTGMNTEAFF
.,.,TRBV18,TRBJ2-7,TGTGCCAGCTCACGCCAGGGCTCGGGCTACGAGCAGTACTTC,CASSRQGSGYEQYF
.,TRBD1,TRBV18,TRBJ2-2,TGTGCCAGCTCACCACGGGACAGAAATTCTCCGAACACCGGGGAGCTGTTTTTT,CASSPRDRNSPNTGELFF
.,.,TRBV5-4,TRBJ2-5,TGTGCCAGCAGCCCTACTTTGGAGCTCGAGACCCAGTACTTC,CASSPTLELETQYF
.,TRBD2,TRBV15,TRBJ2-3,TGTGCCGCCGCCGGAGGCCGGGAGGAAGATACGCAGTATTTT,CAAAGGREEDTQYF
.,.,TRBV9,TRBJ1-3,TGTGCCAGCAGCCCTCAGGGGACGCGAGGAAACACCATATATTTT,CASSPQGTRGNTIYF
.,TRBD1,TRBV4-2,TRBJ1-5,TGTGCCAGCAGCCAAGTGGCACAGGGGGGACAGCCCCAGCATTTT,CASSQVAQGGQPQHF
.,TRBD2,TRBV2,TRBJ2-7,TGTGCCAGTCCGGGACTAGCGAACGAGCAGTACTTC,CASPGLANEQYF
.,.,TRBV5-4,TRBJ1-3,TGTGCCAGCAGCTTCCCGGGCTCTGGAAACACCATATATTTT,CASSFPGSGNTIYF
.,.,TRBV7-9,TRBJ2-7,TGTGCCAGCAGCTTAAAGGGTGGGGGCTTCTCCTACGAGCAGTACTTC,CASSLKGGGFSYEQYF
.,TRBD2,TRBV28,TRBJ2-7,TGTGCCAGCGGCCTAGCGGGAGTTCGCGAGCAGTACTTC,CASGLAGVREQYF
.,.,TRBV5-4,TRBJ2-7,TGTGCCAGCAGCTTGCACGGGGAGCAGCAGTACTTC,CASSLHGEQQYF
.,.,TRBV11-3,TRBJ2-1,TGTGCCAGCAGCTTAGTGGTTGGAGGGGGCGTGAATGAGCAGTTCTTC,CASSLVVGGGVNEQFF
.,TRBD1,TRBV9,TRBJ2-3,TGTGCCAGCAGCGTAGGGGACAGGGGCACAGATACGCAGTATTTT,CASSVGDRGTDTQYF
.,.,TRBV28,TRBJ1-4,TGTGCCAGCAGGAGGGGGTTTAATGAAAAACTGTTTTTT,CASRRGFNEKLFF
few,.,TRBV7-9,TRBJ1-4,TGTGCCAGCAGCTCCCGGACCGGCGGAGGAGAAAAACTGTTTTTT,CASSSRTGGGEKLFF
.,TRBD1,TRBV9,TRBJ1-1,TGTGCCAGCAGCCCCGATAACAGGGGAGGAATCACTGAAGCTTTCTTT,CASSPDNRGGITEAFF
.,TRBD1,TRBV28,TRBJ2-2,TGTGCCAGCATTATGGGGACAGGGGAGGGAGTTTCGGAGCTGTTTTTT,CASIMGTGEGVSELFF
.,.,TRBV7-2,TRBJ2-7,TGTGCCAGCAGCCTCGGTCAGGGTGTTGAGCAGTACTTC,CASSLGQGVEQYF
.,.,TRBV19,TRBJ2-3,TGTGCCAGCCGGGGGGCCCTAGCGGACATCACAGATACGCAGTATTTT,CASRGALADITDTQYF
once,.,TRBV5-1,TRBJ1-4,TGCGCCAGCAGCTCCTCGGGGTCTAATGAAAAACTGTTTTTT,CASSSSGSNEKLFF
.,.,TRBV5-1,TRBJ2-5,TGCGCCAGCAGCGCGCAGCGATTCCAAGAGACCCAGTACTTC,CASSAQRFQETQYF
.,.,TRBV9,TRBJ2-1,TGTGCCAGCGGTAACCCGATCAGGGGAAGCACCTACAATGAGCAGTTCTTC,CASGNPIRGSTYNEQFF
few,.,TRBV28,TRBJ1-1,TGTGCCAGCAGTTATGGTTGGACAGAAGCTTTCTTT,CASSYGWTEAFF
.,.,TRBV15,TRBJ2-1,TGTGCCACCAGGATGGGTATAGGTGCCAGGGACAATGAGCAGTTCTTC,CATRMGIGARDNEQFF
.,.,TRBV28,TRBJ2-7,TGTGCCAGCAGTGTTACCGGTTACGAGCAGTACTTC,CASSVTGYEQYF
.,TRBD2,TRBV5-1,TRBJ2-7,TGCGCCAGCAGCCCCAGGACTAGCGGGAGTTACGAGCAGTACTTC,CASSPRTSGSYEQYF
.,.,TRBV5-1,TRBJ2-1,TGCGCCAGCAGCTTGACAACAGGTGAGCAGTTCTTC,CASSLTTGEQFF
.,.,TRBV9,TRBJ2-2,TGTGCCAGCACGGGGGTCGCTGGGGCCGCAGGCACCGGGGAGCTGTTTTTT,CASTGVAGAAGTGELFF
.,.,TRBV21-1,TRBJ1-3,TGTGCCAGCAGCACCTCGGGACAGGGGATATTGCGCGGAAACACCATATATTTT,CASSTSGQGILRGNTIYF
.,.,TRBV6-5,TRBJ1-2,TGTGCCAGCAGTTCTACAGGGACGCTTGACTATGGCTACACCTTC,CASSSTGTLDYGYTF
.,.,TRBV19,TRBJ1-2,TGTGCCAGTAGTATCAAGAGACAGCTCTATGGCTACACCTTC,CASSIKRQLYGYTF
.,TRBD1,TRBV2,TRBJ1-4,TGTGCCAGCAGTGCACCAGACAGGGGCATCCTTAGGCTGTTTTTT,CASSAPDRGILRLFF